This paragraph reports one TCR beta chain. These data originate in a study of blood T cell repertoires in COVID-19. The CDR3 contains 14 residues. Trimming left V 1 base short and J 7 bases short, with 13 bases between. Germline assignment: CDR1 GTSNPN and CDR2 SVGIG (reference sequence). Sequencing was performed with immunoSEQ multiplex PCR; in TCRdb, only in-frame clones are kept and a portion is missing. The data hold 120,000 to 150,000 clones, with around four fifths observed a single time. This receptor was obtained from a woman in her thirties or forties who had recovered from COVID-19. Sequences were obtained from PBMCs or T cells enriched from blood (not recorded which). J is TRBJ1-4 and V is TRBV30, with a weak D call TRBD1 (6 bases). Written as DNA, the CDR3 is TGTGCCTGGAGTGCCTACAGGGCTGGTGAAAAACTGTTTTTT. Amino acids: CAWSAYRAGEKLFF.